This TCR beta chain was recorded in a study of blood T cells in healthy people across ages. This clonotype was observed many times. Primers used in a second PCR of about 6 to 12 cycles were a sample-barcoded 5' primer and a J-beta primer mix. MiXCR, run by TCRdb on the 5' RACE reads, gives a single entry per CDR3 protein. The table shows about 720,000 distinct CDR3 sequences, with around a fifth occurring only once. The sequence derives from a man aged 70 or older in good health. Source material: blood.

CDR3 in amino acids: CASSQGTGQETQYF. Written as DNA, the CDR3 is TGCGCCAGCAGCCAAGGAACAGGCCAAGAGACCCAGTACTTC. The chain is built from TRBV4-1 and TRBJ2-5; possibly TRBD1 for D (5 bases). The CDR3 consists of 14 residues. CDR1 is MGHRA, CDR2 YSYEKL, per germline. V lost 1 base and J 1 base, leaving 7 bases between the germline ends.